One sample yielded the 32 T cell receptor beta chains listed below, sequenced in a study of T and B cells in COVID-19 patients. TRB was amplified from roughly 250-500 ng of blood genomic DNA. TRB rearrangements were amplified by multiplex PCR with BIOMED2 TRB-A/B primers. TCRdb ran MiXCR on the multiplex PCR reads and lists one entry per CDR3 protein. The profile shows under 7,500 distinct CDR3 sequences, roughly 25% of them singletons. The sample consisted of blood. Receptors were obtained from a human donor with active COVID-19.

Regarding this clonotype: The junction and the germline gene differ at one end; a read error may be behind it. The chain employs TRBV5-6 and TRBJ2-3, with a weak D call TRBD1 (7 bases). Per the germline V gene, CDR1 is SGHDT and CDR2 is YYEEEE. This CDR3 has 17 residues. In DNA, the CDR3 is TGCGCCAGCAGCCTGGGCGGAGGGGGCTTGAGTACAGATACGCAGTATTTT. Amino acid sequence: CASSLGGGGLSTDTQYF.

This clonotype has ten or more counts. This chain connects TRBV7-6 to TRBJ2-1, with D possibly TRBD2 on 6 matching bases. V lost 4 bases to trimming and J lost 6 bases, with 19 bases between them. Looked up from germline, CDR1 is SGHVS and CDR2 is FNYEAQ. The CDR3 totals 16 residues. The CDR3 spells CASSSTGTGRLNEQFF. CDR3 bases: TGTGCCAGCAGCTCGACCGGGACGGGGAGGCTCAATGAGCAGTTCTTC.

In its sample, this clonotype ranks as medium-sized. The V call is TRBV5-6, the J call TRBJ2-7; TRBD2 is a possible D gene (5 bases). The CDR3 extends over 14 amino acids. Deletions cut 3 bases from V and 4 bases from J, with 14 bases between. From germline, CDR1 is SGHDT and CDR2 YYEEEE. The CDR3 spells CASSYPGTEYEQYF. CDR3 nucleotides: TGTGCCAGCAGCTATCCGGGAACCGAGTACGAGCAGTACTTC.

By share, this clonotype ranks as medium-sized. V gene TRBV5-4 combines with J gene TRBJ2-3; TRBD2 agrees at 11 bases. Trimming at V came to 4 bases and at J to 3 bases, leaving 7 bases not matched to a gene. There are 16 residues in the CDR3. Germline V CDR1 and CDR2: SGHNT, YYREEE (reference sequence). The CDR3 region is CASSGRTSGLTDTQYF. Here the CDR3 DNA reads TGTGCCAGCAGCGGACGGACTAGCGGGCTTACAGATACGCAGTATTTT.

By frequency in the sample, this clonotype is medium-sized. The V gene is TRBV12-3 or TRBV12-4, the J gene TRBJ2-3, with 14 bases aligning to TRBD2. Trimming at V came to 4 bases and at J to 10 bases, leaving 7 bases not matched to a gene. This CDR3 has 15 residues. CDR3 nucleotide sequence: TGTGCCAGCAGTTCCGGGACTAGCGGGAGAAGCGCGCAGTATTTT. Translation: CASSSGTSGRSAQYF.

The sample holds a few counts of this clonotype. CDR3 sequence (DNA): TGTGCCAGCAGCTTTTCGGGGTTTAACTATGGCTACACCTTC. As protein: CASSFSGFNYGYTF. The J gene is TRBJ1-2, the V gene TRBV5-6, with unresolved D. This CDR3 has 14 amino acids. Germline CDR1 and CDR2: SGHDT and YYEEEE. With 2 bases removed from V and 1 base from J, the gap between germline ends came to 9 bases.

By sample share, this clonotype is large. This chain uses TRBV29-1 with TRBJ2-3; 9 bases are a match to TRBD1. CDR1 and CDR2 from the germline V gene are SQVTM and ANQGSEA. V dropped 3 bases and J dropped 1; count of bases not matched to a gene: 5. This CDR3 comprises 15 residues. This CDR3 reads CSVDKQGAGTDTQYF. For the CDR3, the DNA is TGCAGCGTTGATAAACAGGGGGCTGGCACAGATACGCAGTATTTT.

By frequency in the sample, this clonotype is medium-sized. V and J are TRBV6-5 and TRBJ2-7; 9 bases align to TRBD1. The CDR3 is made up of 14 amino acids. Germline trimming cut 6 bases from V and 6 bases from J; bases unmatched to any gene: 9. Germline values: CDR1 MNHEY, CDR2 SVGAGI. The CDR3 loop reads CASSYGTGPSEQYF. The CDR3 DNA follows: TGTGCCAGCAGCTACGGGACAGGGCCTAGCGAGCAGTACTTC.

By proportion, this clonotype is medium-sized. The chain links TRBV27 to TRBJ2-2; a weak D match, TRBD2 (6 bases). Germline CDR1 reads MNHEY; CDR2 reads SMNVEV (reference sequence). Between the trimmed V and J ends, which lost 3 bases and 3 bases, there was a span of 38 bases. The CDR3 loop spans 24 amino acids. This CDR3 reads CASSFFASHGASGDLPCDTGELFF. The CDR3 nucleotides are TGTGCCAGCAGTTTCTTTGCGTCGCACGGTGCTTCGGGAGATCTACCTTGTGACACCGGGGAGCTGTTTTTT.

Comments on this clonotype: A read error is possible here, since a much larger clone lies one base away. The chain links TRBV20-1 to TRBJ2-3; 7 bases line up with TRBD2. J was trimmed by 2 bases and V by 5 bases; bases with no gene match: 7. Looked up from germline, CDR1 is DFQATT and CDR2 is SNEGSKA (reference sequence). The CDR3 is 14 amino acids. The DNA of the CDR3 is TGCAGTGCTTTGTCAAGCGGGACCACAGATACGCAGTATTTT. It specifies CSALSSGTTDTQYF.

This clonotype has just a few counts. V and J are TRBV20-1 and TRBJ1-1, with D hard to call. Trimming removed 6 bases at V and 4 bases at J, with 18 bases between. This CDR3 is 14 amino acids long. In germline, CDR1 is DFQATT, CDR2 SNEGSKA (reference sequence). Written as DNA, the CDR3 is TGCAGTGCCCCGGGTCGGGTGGGAGCCACTGAAGCTTTCTTT. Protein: CSAPGRVGATEAFF.

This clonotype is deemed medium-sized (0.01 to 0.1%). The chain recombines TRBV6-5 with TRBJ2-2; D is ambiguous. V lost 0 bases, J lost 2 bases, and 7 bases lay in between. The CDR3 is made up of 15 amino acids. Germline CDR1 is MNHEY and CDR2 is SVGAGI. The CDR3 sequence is CASSYSNTNTGELFF. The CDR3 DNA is TGTGCCAGCAGTTACTCGAACACTAACACCGGGGAGCTGTTTTTT.

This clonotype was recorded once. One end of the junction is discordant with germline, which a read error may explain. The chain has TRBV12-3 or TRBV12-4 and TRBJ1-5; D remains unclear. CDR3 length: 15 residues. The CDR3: CASSLSGLSNQPQRF. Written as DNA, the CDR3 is TGTGCCAGCAGTTTAAGTGGGCTCTCCAATCAGCCCCAGCGTTTT.

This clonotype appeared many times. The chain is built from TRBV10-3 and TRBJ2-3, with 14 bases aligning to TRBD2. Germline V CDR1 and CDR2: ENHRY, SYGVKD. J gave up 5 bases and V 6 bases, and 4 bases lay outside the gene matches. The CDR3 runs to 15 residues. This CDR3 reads CAIRPGLAGVDTQYF. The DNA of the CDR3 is TGTGCCATCAGGCCGGGACTAGCGGGAGTAGATACGCAGTATTTT.

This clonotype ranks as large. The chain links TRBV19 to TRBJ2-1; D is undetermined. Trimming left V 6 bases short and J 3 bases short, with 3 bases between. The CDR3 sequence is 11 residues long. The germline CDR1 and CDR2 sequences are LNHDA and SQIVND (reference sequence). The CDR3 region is CASRYYNEQFF. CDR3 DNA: TGTGCCAGTAGGTACTACAATGAGCAGTTCTTC.

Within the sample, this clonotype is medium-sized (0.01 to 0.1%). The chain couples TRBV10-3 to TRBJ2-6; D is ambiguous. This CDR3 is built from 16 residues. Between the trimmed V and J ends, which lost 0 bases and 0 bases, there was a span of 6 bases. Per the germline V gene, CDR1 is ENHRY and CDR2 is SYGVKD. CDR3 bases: TGTGCCATCAGTGAGTCACGGCCCTCTGGGGCCAACGTCCTGACTTTC. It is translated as CAISESRPSGANVLTF.

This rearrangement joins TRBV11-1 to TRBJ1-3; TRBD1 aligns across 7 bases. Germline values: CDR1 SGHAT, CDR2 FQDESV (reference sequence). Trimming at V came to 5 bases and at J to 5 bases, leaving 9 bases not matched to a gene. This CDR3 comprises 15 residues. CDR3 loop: CASSPSGGGRNTIYF. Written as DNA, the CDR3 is TGTGCCAGCAGCCCTTCGGGAGGGGGCAGAAACACCATATATTTT.

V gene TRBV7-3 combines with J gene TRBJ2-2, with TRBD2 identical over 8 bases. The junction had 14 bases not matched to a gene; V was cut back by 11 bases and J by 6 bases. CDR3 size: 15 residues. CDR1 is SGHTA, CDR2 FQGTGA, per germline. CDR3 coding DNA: TGTGCCTCGGAGCGGGAGTATGGCTTGTCCGGGGAGCTGTTTTTT. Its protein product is CASEREYGLSGELFF.

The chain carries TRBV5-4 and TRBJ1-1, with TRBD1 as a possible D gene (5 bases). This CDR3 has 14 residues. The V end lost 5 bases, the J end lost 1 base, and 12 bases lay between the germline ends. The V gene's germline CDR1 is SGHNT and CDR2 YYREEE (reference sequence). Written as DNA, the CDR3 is TGTGCCAGCAGTAAACAGGCGCCGAACACTGAAGCTTTCTTT. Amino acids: CASSKQAPNTEAFF.

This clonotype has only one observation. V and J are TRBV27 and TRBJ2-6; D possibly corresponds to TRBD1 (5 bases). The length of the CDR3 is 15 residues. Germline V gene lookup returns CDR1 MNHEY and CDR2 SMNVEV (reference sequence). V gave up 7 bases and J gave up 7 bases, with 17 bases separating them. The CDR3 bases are TGTGCCAGCAACCAAAAGGGGTCTGAAGCCAACGTCCTGACTTTC. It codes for CASNQKGSEANVLTF. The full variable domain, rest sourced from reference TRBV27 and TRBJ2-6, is EAQVTQNPRYLITVTGKKLTVTCSQNMNHEYMSWYRQDPGLGLRQIYYSMNVEVTDKGDVPEGYKVSRKEKRNFPLILESPSPNQTSLYFCASNQKGSEANVLTFGAGSRLTVL.

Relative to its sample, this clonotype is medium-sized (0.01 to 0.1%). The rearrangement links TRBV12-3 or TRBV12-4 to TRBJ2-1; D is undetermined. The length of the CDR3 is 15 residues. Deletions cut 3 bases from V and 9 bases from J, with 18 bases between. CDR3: CASSFPGHEEIEQFF. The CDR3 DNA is TGTGCCAGCAGTTTTCCGGGTCATGAAGAAATTGAGCAGTTCTTC.

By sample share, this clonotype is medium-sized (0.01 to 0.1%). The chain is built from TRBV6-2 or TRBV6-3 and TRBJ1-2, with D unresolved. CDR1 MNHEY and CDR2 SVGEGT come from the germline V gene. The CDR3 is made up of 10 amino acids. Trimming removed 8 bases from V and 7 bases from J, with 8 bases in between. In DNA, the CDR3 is TGTGCCAGCCGAGAAGTTGGCTACACCTTC. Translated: CASREVGYTF.

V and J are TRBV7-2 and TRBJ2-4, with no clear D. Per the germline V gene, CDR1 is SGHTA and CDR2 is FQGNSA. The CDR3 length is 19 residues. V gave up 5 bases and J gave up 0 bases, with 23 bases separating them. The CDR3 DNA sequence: TGTGCCAGCAGCCATAAAGGATCCGGTGGAGATGGAGCCAAAAACATTCAGTACTTC. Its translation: CASSHKGSGGDGAKNIQYF.

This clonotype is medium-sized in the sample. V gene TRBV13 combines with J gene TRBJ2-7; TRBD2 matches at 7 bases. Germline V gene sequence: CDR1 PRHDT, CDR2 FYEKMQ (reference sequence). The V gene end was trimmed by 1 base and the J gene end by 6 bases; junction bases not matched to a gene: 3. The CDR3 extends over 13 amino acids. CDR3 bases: TGTGCCAGCAGCTTAGACAGCGGGGCCGAGCAGTACTTC. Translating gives CASSLDSGAEQYF.

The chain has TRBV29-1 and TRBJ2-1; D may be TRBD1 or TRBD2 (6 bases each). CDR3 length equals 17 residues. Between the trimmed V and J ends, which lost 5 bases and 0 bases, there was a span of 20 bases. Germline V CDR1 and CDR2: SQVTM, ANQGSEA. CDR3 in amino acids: CSVLSVGGPSSYNEQFF. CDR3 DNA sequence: TGCAGCGTTTTATCCGTTGGGGGGCCTAGCTCCTACAATGAGCAGTTCTTC.

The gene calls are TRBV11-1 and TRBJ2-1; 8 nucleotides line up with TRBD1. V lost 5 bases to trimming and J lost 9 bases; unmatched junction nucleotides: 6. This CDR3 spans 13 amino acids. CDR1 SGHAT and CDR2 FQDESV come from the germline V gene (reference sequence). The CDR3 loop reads CASSGQGRGEQFF. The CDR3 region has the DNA TGTGCCAGCAGCGGACAGGGTCGGGGTGAGCAGTTCTTC.

CDR3 residues: CASTPRRGSSWYEQYF. The CDR3 nucleotides read TGTGCCAGCACCCCGAGGCGGGGATCCTCGTGGTACGAGCAGTACTTC. The chain couples TRBV6-5 to TRBJ2-7, with D maybe TRBD2 (6 bases). Between the trimmed V and J ends, which lost 7 bases and 4 bases, there was a span of 23 bases. This CDR3 spans 16 amino acids. Germline CDR1 is MNHEY and CDR2 is SVGAGI.

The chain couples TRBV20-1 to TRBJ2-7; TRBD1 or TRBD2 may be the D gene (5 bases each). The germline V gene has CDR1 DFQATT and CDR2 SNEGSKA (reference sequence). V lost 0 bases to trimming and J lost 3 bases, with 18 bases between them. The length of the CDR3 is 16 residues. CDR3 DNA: TGCAGTGCTAGAGATTACGGGGCGGAAGCCAACTACGAGCAGTACTTC. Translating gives CSARDYGAEANYEQYF.

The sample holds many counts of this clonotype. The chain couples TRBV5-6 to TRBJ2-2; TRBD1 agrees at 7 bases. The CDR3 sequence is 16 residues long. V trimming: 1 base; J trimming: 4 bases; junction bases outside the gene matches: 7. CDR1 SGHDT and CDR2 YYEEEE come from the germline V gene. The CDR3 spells CASSLFGDRITGELFF. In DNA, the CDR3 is TGTGCCAGCAGCTTGTTCGGGGACAGAATCACCGGGGAGCTGTTTTTT.

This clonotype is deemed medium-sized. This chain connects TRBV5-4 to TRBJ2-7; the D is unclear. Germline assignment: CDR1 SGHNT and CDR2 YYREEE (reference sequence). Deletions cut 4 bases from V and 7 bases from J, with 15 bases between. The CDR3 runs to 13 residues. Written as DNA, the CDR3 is TGTGCCAGCAGCGGGTGGACGGACGGGGAGCAGTACTTC. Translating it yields CASSGWTDGEQYF.

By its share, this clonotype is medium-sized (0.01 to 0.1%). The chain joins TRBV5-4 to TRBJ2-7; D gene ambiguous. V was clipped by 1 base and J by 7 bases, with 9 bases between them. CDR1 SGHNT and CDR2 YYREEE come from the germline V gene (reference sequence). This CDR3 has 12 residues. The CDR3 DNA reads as TGTGCCAGCAGCTTGACTATCCGGGAGCAGTACTTC. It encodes CASSLTIREQYF.

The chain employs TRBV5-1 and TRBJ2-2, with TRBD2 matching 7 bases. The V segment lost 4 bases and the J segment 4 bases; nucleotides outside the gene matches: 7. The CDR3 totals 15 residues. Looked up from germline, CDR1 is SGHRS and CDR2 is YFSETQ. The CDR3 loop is CASSPSGTGTGELFF. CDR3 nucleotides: TGCGCCAGCAGCCCCAGCGGGACGGGCACCGGGGAGCTGTTTTTT.